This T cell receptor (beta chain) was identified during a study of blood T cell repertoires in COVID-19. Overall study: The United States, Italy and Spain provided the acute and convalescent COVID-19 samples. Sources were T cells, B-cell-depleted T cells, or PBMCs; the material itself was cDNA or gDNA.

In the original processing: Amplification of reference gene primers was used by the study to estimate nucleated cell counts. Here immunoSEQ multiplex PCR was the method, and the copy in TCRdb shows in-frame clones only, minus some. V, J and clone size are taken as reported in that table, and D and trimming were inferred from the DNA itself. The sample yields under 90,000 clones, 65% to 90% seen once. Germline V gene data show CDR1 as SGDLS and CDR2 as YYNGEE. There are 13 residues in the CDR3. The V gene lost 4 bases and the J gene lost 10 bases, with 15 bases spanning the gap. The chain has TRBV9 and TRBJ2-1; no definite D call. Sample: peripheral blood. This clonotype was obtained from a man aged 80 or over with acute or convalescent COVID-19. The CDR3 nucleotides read TGTGCCAGCAGCCTCTCACATAATTGGGAGCAGTTCTTC. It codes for CASSLSHNWEQFF.